Listed here is a single TCR beta chain. Seattle patient enrollment occurred during active infection, with longitudinal follow-up thereafter. The entry originates in a study of blood T cell repertoires in COVID-19. Study context: Samples taken during acute and convalescent COVID-19 were collected in the United States, Italy and Spain. Nucleic acid was either cDNA or gDNA, and it came from T cells, B-cell-depleted T cells, or PBMCs.

In the original analysis: Reference gene primer amplification gave nucleated cell count estimates. The protocol was immunoSEQ multiplex PCR, while the TCRdb copy is restricted to in-frame clones and leaves out a portion. V, J and clone size reflect that table, while D and trimming were determined from the DNA. The data contain 410,000 or so clones, about 89% of them singletons. Germline V lookup: CDR1 SGHRS, CDR2 YFSETQ. V lost 0 bases to trimming and J lost 5 bases, with 12 bases between them. The CDR3 is made up of 14 amino acids. Sequenced input: peripheral blood. This sequence originates from a woman between 35 and 50 years old with COVID-19, enrolled during active disease. The gene calls are TRBV5-1 and TRBJ2-7; no clear D gene. CDR3 bases: TGCGCCAGCAGCTTGGTGGCAGGATCTGACGAGCAGTACTTC. Translation: CASSLVAGSDEQYF.